Each of the 29 T cell receptor beta chains below was sequenced from the same sample in a study of cytomegalovirus exposure and HLA in healthy donors. Clones were read by immunoSEQ multiplex PCR, and TCRdb kept only the in-frame ones, dropping some. The data show roughly 150,000 clones, around nine tenths seen once. Sequences were obtained from PBMCs. The receptor set was obtained from a young woman in good health and CMV-seropositive.

The chain combines TRBV10-3 with TRBJ2-7, with TRBD1 matching over 8 bases. Germline values: CDR1 ENHRY, CDR2 SYGVKD. Trimming cost V 10 bases and J 6 bases; bases outside gene matches: 14. The CDR3 loop spans 14 amino acids. CDR3 sequence (DNA): TGTGCCACCCTCCCGGACAGGGCTTCGGCCGAGCAGTACTTC. It specifies CATLPDRASAEQYF.

V and J are TRBV10-1 and TRBJ1-1; possible D gene TRBD1, 6 bases. Germline CDR1 WNHNN, CDR2 SYGVQD (reference sequence). The CDR3 contains 14 residues. V dropped 4 bases and J dropped 5 bases, with 14 bases sitting between them. DNA for the CDR3: TGCGCCAGCAGTGGGTACAGGGAGGGAACTGAAGCTTTCTTT. Its translation: CASSGYREGTEAFF.

In its sample, this clone was seen a few times. The rearrangement links TRBV6-1 to TRBJ1-5; a possible D gene is TRBD1 (6 bases). V lost 4 bases to trimming and J lost 0 bases, with 10 bases between them. Germline values: CDR1 MNHNS, CDR2 SASEGT. The CDR3 consists of 15 residues. The CDR3 loop reads CASSVTGHSNQPQHF. The DNA for the CDR3 is TGTGCCAGCAGTGTGACAGGTCATAGCAATCAGCCCCAGCATTTT.

The gene calls are TRBV7-2 and TRBJ2-7; 10 bases agree with TRBD2. Germline-derived CDR1 and CDR2 are SGHTA and FQGNSA. The CDR3 covers 16 residues. After removal of 2 bases from V and 5 bases from J, the junction contained 9 bases not matched to a gene. The CDR3 sequence: CASSLQASGSPNEQYF. CDR3 in DNA: TGTGCCAGCAGCTTACAGGCTAGCGGGAGCCCTAACGAGCAGTACTTC.

The V gene is TRBV11-1, the J gene TRBJ1-2; TRBD1 agrees at 8 bases. The CDR3 covers 15 residues. J lost 4 bases, V lost 5 bases, and 9 bases had no gene match. Germline CDR1 and CDR2: SGHAT and FQDESV (reference sequence). The CDR3 sequence: CASSPTGGDFYGYTF. DNA of the CDR3: TGTGCCAGCAGCCCAACAGGGGGTGATTTCTATGGCTACACCTTC.

The chain combines TRBV6-5 with TRBJ2-7, with TRBD1 matching over 9 bases. CDR1 MNHEY and CDR2 SVGAGI come from the germline V gene. This CDR3 has 13 amino acids. V shed 10 bases and J 3 bases; nucleotides not matched to a gene: 7. The CDR3 sequence is CATSGTGNYEQYF. The CDR3 DNA follows: TGTGCCACCTCCGGGACAGGGAACTACGAGCAGTACTTC.

The genes are TRBV29-1 and TRBJ2-1; 7 bases fit TRBD2. The J segment lost 10 bases and the V segment lost 7 bases, leaving 13 bases of the junction unmatched. The germline gives CDR1 SQVTM, CDR2 ANQGSEA. This CDR3 contains 13 residues. DNA of the CDR3: TGCAGCGCCGGAGGCGGGAGTGCGGCCGAGCAGTTCTTC. This codes for CSAGGGSAAEQFF.

The chain carries TRBV29-1 and TRBJ2-4, with D possibly matching TRBD1 (5 bases). V was trimmed by 4 bases and J by 9 bases, leaving 13 bases between them. Germline-derived CDR1 and CDR2 are SQVTM and ANQGSEA. This CDR3 is built from 12 residues. CDR3 protein: CSVGESQGIQYF. The CDR3 nucleotides are TGCAGCGTTGGCGAATCTCAGGGCATTCAGTACTTC.

The V gene is TRBV6-1, the J gene TRBJ2-7; 9 bases are shared with TRBD2. The CDR3 spans 14 residues. The germline V gene encodes CDR1 MNHNS and CDR2 SASEGT. V was clipped by 3 bases and J by 5 bases; unmatched bases: 5. The CDR3 region has the DNA TGTGCCAGCAGTGACCGGCGGGAGGGTCACGAGCAGTACTTC. It codes for CASSDRREGHEQYF.

This sequence joins TRBV18 and TRBJ2-7; TRBD1 matches 8 bases. The germline V gene has CDR1 KGHSH and CDR2 LQKENI. Trimming removed 4 bases from V and 3 bases from J; junction bases left unmatched: 11. This CDR3 is 16 amino acids long. As DNA, the CDR3 is TGTGCCAGCTCACAAAAAGTGTCCAGGGGGCACTACGAGCAGTACTTC. This encodes CASSQKVSRGHYEQYF.

Here the CDR3 DNA reads TGCGCCAGCAGCCAAGATAATCCCCAGCTAGCCACAGATACGCAGTATTTT. It yields the protein CASSQDNPQLATDTQYF. The V gene is TRBV4-3, the J gene TRBJ2-3, with TRBD2 as a possible D gene (5 bases). The CDR3 sequence is 17 residues long. The V end lost 0 bases, the J end lost 2 bases, and 15 bases lay between the germline ends. Germline-derived CDR1 and CDR2 are LGHNA and YSLEER.

The chain has TRBV19 and TRBJ2-4, with D hard to call. V was cut by 5 bases and J by 9 bases, with 14 bases left in between. There are 13 residues in the CDR3. Germline values: CDR1 LNHDA, CDR2 SQIVND (reference sequence). For the CDR3, the DNA is TGTGCCAGTAGTCTTTATCTAGTAACCATTCAGTACTTC. It yields the protein CASSLYLVTIQYF.

V gene TRBV9 combines with J gene TRBJ2-1; D gene uncertain. Germline CDR1 reads SGDLS; CDR2 reads YYNGEE. The CDR3 has 16 residues. V was cut by 0 bases and J by 3 bases, with 13 bases left in between. The CDR3 bases are TGTGCCAGCAGCGTAGGTCCGAGAGCCGACTACAATGAGCAGTTCTTC. Its translation: CASSVGPRADYNEQFF.

This chain links TRBV18 with TRBJ2-7; a weak D match, TRBD1 (6 bases). The CDR3 length is 14 residues. Per germline, CDR1 KGHSH and CDR2 LQKENI. V shed 3 bases and J shed 2 bases, with 11 bases lying between them. CDR3 nucleotides: TGTGCCAGCTCACCTTTGGGACAACCCTACGAGCAGTACTTC. Translating gives CASSPLGQPYEQYF.

The rearrangement uses TRBV7-8 and TRBJ2-3, with 7 bases that match TRBD1. The CDR3 has 15 residues. Germline values: CDR1 SGHVS, CDR2 FQNEAQ. The J segment lost 0 bases and the V segment lost 6 bases, leaving 6 bases of the junction unmatched. CDR3 DNA: TGTGCCAGCAGACCAGGGACAGTTAGCACAGATACGCAGTATTTT. As protein: CASRPGTVSTDTQYF.

This chain links TRBV10-3 with TRBJ2-6; D perhaps matches TRBD1 (5 bases). The CDR3 contains 16 residues. V was pared by 2 bases and J by 0 bases, with 8 bases between. Germline assignment: CDR1 ENHRY and CDR2 SYGVKD. The CDR3 DNA sequence: TGTGCCATCAGTGAGCAGGGATACTCTGGGGCCAACGTCCTGACTTTC. It yields the protein CAISEQGYSGANVLTF.

This clone has a handful of counts. The rearrangement joins TRBV5-1 to TRBJ2-7; 7 nucleotides match TRBD2. The CDR3 spans 17 residues. CDR1 and CDR2 (germline): SGHRS, YFSETQ. The V segment lost 6 bases and the J segment 2 bases; nucleotides outside the gene matches: 17. The CDR3 nucleotides read TGCGCCAGCATGGGTCTTGAATCGAGCGGGACTACCTACGAGCAGTACTTC. Translated, it gives CASMGLESSGTTYEQYF.

This chain connects TRBV6-1 to TRBJ1-1, with 7 bases fitting TRBD1. V shed 4 bases and J 2 bases; nucleotides not matched to a gene: 4. CDR3 length: 14 amino acids. From germline, CDR1 is MNHNS and CDR2 SASEGT. The CDR3 DNA sequence: TGTGCCAGCAGTGGAAGACAGGGTAACACTGAAGCTTTCTTT. This translates into CASSGRQGNTEAFF.

This clone was observed once. The V call is TRBV6-1, the J call TRBJ2-7, with a tentative D call TRBD2 (6 bases). Germline CDR1 and CDR2: MNHNS and SASEGT. The CDR3 has 16 amino acids. Trimming pared 4 bases from V and 2 bases from J, leaving 18 bases between. The CDR3 DNA reads TGTGCCAGCAGTGGGGGGGTCAGGGCTTATGCCTACGAGCAGTACTTC. This encodes CASSGGVRAYAYEQYF.

The rearrangement joins TRBV9 to TRBJ2-7, with 12 bases fitting TRBD1. This CDR3 region has 16 residues. Germline CDR1 and CDR2: SGDLS and YYNGEE. The V gene end was trimmed by 0 bases and the J gene end by 4 bases; junction bases not matched to a gene: 5. CDR3 in amino acids: CASSVGPGQGAYEQYF. The CDR3 DNA follows: TGTGCCAGCAGCGTAGGTCCGGGACAGGGGGCTTACGAGCAGTACTTC.

The CDR3 nucleotides are TGTGCCAGCAGCCCGGCAGGACAGGGGCACGTGCAGTACTTC. This sequence encodes CASSPAGQGHVQYF. The chain has TRBV5-6 and TRBJ2-7; 9 bases align to TRBD1. J lost 9 bases, V lost 4 bases, and 11 bases had no gene match. CDR3 length: 14 residues. The V gene's germline CDR1 is SGHDT and CDR2 YYEEEE. Together with reference TRBV5-6 and TRBJ2-7, the CDR3 gives the full variable domain: DAGVTQSPTHLIKTRGQQVTLRCSPKSGHDTVSWYQQALGQGPQFIFQYYEEEERQRGNFPDRFSGHQFPNYSSELNVNALLLGDSALYLCASSPAGQGHVQYFGPGTRLTVT.

This chain connects TRBV2 to TRBJ1-1; a possible D gene is TRBD1 (5 bases). Germline lookup yields CDR1 SNHLY and CDR2 FYNNEI. Between the trimmed V and J ends, which lost 6 bases and 1 base, there was a span of 9 bases. There are 13 residues in the CDR3. CDR3 in DNA: TGTGCCAGCAGCGCAGGACAGAACACTGAAGCTTTCTTT. Translating gives CASSAGQNTEAFF. The whole variable domain, filled in from reference TRBV2 and TRBJ1-1, reads EPEVTQTPSHQVTQMGQEVILRCVPISNHLYFYWYRQILGQKVEFLVSFYNNEISEKSEIFDDQFSVERPDGSNFTLKIRSTKLEDSAMYFCASSAGQNTEAFFGQGTRLTVV.

The chain recombines TRBV2 with TRBJ2-1; D is possibly TRBD2 (5 bases). V was clipped by 8 bases and J by 3 bases, with 17 bases between them. CDR3 length: 15 amino acids. Germline V gene data show CDR1 as SNHLY and CDR2 as FYNNEI. This CDR3 is CASRSSGSIYNEQFF. The CDR3 region has the DNA TGTGCCAGCCGTTCGAGCGGATCTATCTACAATGAGCAGTTCTTC.

The chain has TRBV5-1 and TRBJ2-5; 7 bases are a match to TRBD2. The length of the CDR3 is 15 residues. Per germline, CDR1 SGHRS and CDR2 YFSETQ. J was trimmed by 3 bases and V by 1 base; bases with no gene match: 6. The CDR3 region has the DNA TGCGCCAGCAGCTTGATCGGGAGGACGGAAGAGACCCAGTACTTC. This encodes CASSLIGRTEETQYF.

V gene TRBV4-1 combines with J gene TRBJ1-1; D unclear. The CDR3 is made up of 14 amino acids. Trimming pared 1 base from V and 4 bases from J, leaving 10 bases between. Germline V gives CDR1 MGHRA, CDR2 YSYEKL. The CDR3 sequence is CASSQGWRITEAFF. The DNA of the CDR3 is TGCGCCAGCAGCCAAGGTTGGCGGATCACTGAAGCTTTCTTT.

The chain employs TRBV11-2 and TRBJ2-2; D gene ambiguous. Trimming removed 1 base from V and 4 bases from J, with 7 bases in between. CDR1 and CDR2 (germline): SGHAT, FQNNGV. CDR3 size: 14 residues. DNA of the CDR3: TGTGCCAGCAGCTTAGTCGGAGCCACCGGGGAGCTGTTTTTT. Protein sequence: CASSLVGATGELFF.

The chain combines TRBV11-3 with TRBJ2-5; tentatively, D is TRBD1 (5 bases). Germline V gene sequence: CDR1 SGHNT, CDR2 YENEEA. This CDR3 comprises 15 residues. V gave up 5 bases and J gave up 2 bases, with 15 bases separating them. In nucleotides, the CDR3 is TGTGCCAGCAGCCCGAGTCCAGGGCAACAAGAGACCCAGTACTTC. It translates to CASSPSPGQQETQYF.

The rearrangement links TRBV7-5 to TRBJ1-3. TRBV7-5 is classified as a pseudogene. The CDR3 covers 15 residues. The CDR3 spells CANREDFISGNTIYF. CDR3 coding DNA: TGTGCCAACCGGGAAGACTTTATCTCTGGAAACACCATATATTTT.

The chain uses TRBV7-8 and TRBJ1-2; TRBD1 matches 7 bases. V gave up 4 bases and J gave up 3 bases; unmatched junction bases: 23. The germline gives CDR1 SGHVS, CDR2 FQNEAQ. The CDR3 runs to 20 residues. The CDR3: CASSSPALATTGTGHYGYTF. The CDR3 DNA sequence: TGTGCCAGCAGCTCCCCTGCCCTGGCGACGACAGGGACGGGACACTATGGCTACACCTTC.